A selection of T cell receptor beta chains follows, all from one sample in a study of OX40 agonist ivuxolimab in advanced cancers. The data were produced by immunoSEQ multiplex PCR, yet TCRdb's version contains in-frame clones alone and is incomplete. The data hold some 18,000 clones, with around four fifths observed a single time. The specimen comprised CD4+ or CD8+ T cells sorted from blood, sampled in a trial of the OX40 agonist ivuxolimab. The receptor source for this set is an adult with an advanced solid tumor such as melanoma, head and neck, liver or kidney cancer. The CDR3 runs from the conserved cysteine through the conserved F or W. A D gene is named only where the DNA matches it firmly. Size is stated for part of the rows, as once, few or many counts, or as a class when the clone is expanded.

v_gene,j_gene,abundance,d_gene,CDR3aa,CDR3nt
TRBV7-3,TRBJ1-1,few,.,CASSRYGFTNMNTEAFF,TGTGCCAGCAGCCGCTATGGGTTTACGAATATGAACACTGAAGCTTTCTTT
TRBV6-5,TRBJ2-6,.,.,CASSYNGISGANVLTF,TGTGCCAGCAGTTACAACGGGATCTCTGGGGCCAACGTCCTGACTTTC
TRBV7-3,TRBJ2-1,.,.,CASSLGSESSYNEQFF,TGTGCCAGCAGCTTAGGGTCAGAGAGCTCCTACAATGAGCAGTTCTTC
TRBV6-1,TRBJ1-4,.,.,CASSEASPDEKLFF,TGTGCCAGCAGTGAAGCAAGTCCGGATGAAAAACTGTTTTTT
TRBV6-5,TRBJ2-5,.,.,CASSYSSRRETQYF,TGTGCCAGCAGTTACTCTTCCAGACGGGAGACCCAGTACTTC
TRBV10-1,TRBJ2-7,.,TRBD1,CASSETGAGGPYEQYF,TGCGCCAGCAGTGAAACTGGGGCAGGGGGACCCTACGAGCAGTACTTC
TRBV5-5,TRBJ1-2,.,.,CASSWLRGGDGYTF,TGTGCCAGCAGCTGGCTCAGAGGAGGAGATGGCTACACCTTC
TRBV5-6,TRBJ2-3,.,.,CASSLELDTDTQYF,TGTGCCAGCAGCTTGGAACTTGACACAGATACGCAGTATTTT
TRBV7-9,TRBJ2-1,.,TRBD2,CASSPLAGLVNEQFF,TGTGCCAGCAGCCCTCTAGCGGGGCTAGTTAATGAGCAGTTCTTC
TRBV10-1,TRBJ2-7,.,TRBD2,CASSEWTSGTDEQYF,TGCGCCAGCAGTGAGTGGACTAGCGGGACCGACGAGCAGTACTTC
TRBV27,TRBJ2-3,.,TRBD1,CASSDRAATDTQYF,TGTGCCAGCAGTGACAGGGCAGCCACAGATACGCAGTATTTT
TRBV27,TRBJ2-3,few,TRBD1,CASTGQRTDRPSDTQYF,TGTGCCAGCACGGGACAGAGGACCGACCGGCCGTCAGATACGCAGTATTTT
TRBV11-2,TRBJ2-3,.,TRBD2,CASSQSSGRVGSTDTQYF,TGTGCCAGCAGTCAGAGTAGCGGGAGGGTCGGTAGCACAGATACGCAGTATTTT
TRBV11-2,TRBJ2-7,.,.,CASSPAGAGTPYEQYF,TGTGCCAGCAGTCCAGCCGGGGCAGGGACTCCCTACGAGCAGTACTTC
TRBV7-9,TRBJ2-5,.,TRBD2,CASSYRTSGKGGTQYF,TGTGCCAGCAGCTACCGGACTAGCGGGAAGGGTGGGACCCAGTACTTC
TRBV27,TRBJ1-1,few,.,CASSRISSTEAFF,TGTGCCAGCAGTAGGATTTCGAGCACTGAAGCTTTCTTT
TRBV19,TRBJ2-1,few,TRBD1,CASSIADRGHNEQFF,TGTGCCAGTAGTATAGCGGACAGGGGCCACAATGAGCAGTTCTTC
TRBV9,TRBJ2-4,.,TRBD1,CASSLGQVGNIQYF,TGTGCCAGCAGCCTCGGACAGGTGGGAAACATTCAGTACTTC
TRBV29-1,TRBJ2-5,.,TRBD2,CSVEDLSSGKGETQYF,TGCAGCGTTGAAGATCTGTCTAGCGGGAAAGGGGAGACCCAGTACTTC
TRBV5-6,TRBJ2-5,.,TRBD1,CASSPNLGQGTAETQYF,TGTGCCAGCAGCCCAAACCTCGGACAGGGTACAGCAGAGACCCAGTACTTC
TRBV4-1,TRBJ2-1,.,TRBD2,CASSHKAGTSAYNEQFF,TGCGCCAGCAGCCATAAAGCCGGGACTAGCGCCTACAATGAGCAGTTCTTC
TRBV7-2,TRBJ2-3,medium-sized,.,CASSLNTLTDTQYF,TGTGCCAGCAGCTTGAACACCCTCACAGATACGCAGTATTTT
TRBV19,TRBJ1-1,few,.,CASSIVKNTEAFF,TGTGCCAGTAGTATTGTTAAGAACACTGAAGCTTTCTTT
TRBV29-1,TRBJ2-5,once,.,CSVREVAQYF,TGCAGCGTTCGCGAGGTGGCCCAGTACTTC
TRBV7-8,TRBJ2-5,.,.,CASSWAGAEETQYF,TGTGCCAGCAGCTGGGCGGGGGCTGAAGAGACCCAGTACTTC
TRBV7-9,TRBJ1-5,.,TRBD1,CASSLDRGSNQPQHF,TGTGCCAGCAGCTTAGACAGGGGGTCGAATCAGCCCCAGCATTTT